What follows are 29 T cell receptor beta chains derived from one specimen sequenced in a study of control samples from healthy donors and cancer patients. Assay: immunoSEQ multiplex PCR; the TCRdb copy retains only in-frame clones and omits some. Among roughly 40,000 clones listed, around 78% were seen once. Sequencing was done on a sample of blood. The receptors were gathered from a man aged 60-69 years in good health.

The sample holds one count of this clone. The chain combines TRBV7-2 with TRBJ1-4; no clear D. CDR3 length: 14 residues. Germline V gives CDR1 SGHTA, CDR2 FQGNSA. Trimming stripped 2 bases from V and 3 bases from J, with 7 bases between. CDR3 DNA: TGTGCCAGCAGCTTACAAAAGGCTAATGAAAAACTGTTTTTT. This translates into CASSLQKANEKLFF.

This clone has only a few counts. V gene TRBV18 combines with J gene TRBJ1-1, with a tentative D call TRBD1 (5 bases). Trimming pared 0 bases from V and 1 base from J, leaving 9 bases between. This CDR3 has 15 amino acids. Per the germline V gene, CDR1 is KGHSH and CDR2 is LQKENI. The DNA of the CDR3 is TGTGCCAGCTCACCACCCGGGACTAAGAACACTGAAGCTTTCTTT. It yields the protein CASSPPGTKNTEAFF.

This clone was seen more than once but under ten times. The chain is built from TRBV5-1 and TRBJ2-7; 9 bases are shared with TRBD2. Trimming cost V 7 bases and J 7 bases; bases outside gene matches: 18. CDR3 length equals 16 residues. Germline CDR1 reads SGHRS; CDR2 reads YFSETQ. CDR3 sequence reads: CASSDPGAGGSWEQYF. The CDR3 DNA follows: TGCGCCAGCTCGGACCCGGGCGCGGGAGGGTCGTGGGAGCAGTACTTC.

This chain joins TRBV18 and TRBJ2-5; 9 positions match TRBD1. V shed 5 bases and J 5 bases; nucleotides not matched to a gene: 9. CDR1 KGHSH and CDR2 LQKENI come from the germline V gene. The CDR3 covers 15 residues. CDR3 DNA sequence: TGTGCCAGCTCATCGGGACAGGGAATTAGGGAGACCCAGTACTTC. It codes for CASSSGQGIRETQYF.

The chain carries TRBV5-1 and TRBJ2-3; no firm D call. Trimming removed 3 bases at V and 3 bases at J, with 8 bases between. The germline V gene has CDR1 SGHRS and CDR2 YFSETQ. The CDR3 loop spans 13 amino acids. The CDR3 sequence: CASSSPPTDTQYF. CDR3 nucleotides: TGCGCCAGCAGCTCCCCCCCGACAGATACGCAGTATTTT.

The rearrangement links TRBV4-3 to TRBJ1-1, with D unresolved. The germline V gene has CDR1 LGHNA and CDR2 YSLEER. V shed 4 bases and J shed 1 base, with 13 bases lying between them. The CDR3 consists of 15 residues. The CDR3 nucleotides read TGCGCCAGCAGCCGAGTTCGGGCCGCGAACACTGAAGCTTTCTTT. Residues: CASSRVRAANTEAFF.

The CDR3 nucleotides are TGTGCCAGCAGCTTCGGGACAGCAGGCCCTACGCAGCAGTACTTC. Translating gives CASSFGTAGPTQQYF. This chain joins TRBV7-9 and TRBJ2-7; 7 nucleotides match TRBD1. CDR1 and CDR2 (germline): SEHNR, FQNEAQ (reference sequence). There are 15 residues in the CDR3. V dropped 3 bases and J dropped 8; count of bases not matched to a gene: 13.

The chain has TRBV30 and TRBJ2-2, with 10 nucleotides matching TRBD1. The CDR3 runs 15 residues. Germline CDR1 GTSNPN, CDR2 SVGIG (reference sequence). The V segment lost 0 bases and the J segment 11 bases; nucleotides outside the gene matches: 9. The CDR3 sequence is CAWSVPGQGSRELFF. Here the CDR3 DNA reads TGTGCCTGGAGTGTTCCGGGACAGGGGTCCAGAGAGCTGTTTTTT.

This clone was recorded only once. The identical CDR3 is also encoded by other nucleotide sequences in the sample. CDR3 sequence reads: CASSLAGEQFF. DNA for the CDR3: TGTGCCAGCAGCTTGGCTGGTGAGCAGTTCTTC. J is TRBJ2-1 and V is TRBV11-2; D unclear. V was pared by 3 bases and J by 9 bases, with 6 bases between. This CDR3 is built from 11 residues. Germline CDR1 is SGHAT and CDR2 is FQNNGV.

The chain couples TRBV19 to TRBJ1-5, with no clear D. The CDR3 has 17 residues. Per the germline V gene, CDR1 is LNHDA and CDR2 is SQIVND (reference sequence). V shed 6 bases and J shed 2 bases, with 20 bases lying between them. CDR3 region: CASSLYPPGEGNQPQHF. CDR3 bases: TGTGCCAGTAGCCTCTACCCCCCTGGAGAGGGCAATCAGCCCCAGCATTTT.

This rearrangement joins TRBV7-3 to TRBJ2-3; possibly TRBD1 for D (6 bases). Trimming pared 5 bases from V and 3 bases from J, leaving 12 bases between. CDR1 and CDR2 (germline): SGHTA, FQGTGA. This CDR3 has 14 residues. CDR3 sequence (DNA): TGTGCCAGCAGCAAATCAGGGGTGACAGATACGCAGTATTTT. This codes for CASSKSGVTDTQYF.

CDR3 loop: CASSARDLRAFF. Written as DNA, the CDR3 is TGTGCCAGCAGCGCCAGGGACCTGAGAGCTTTCTTT. The chain joins TRBV9 to TRBJ1-1, with D maybe TRBD1 (5 bases). The CDR3 covers 12 residues. V lost 3 bases, J lost 10 bases, and 13 bases lay in between. Germline V gene lookup returns CDR1 SGDLS and CDR2 YYNGEE. The variable domain in full, completed from reference TRBV9 and TRBJ1-1, reads DSGVTQTPKHLITATGQRVTLRCSPRSGDLSVYWYQQSLDQGLQFLIQYYNGEERAKGNILERFSAQQFPDLHSELNLSSLELGDSALYFCASSARDLRAFFGQGTRLTVV.

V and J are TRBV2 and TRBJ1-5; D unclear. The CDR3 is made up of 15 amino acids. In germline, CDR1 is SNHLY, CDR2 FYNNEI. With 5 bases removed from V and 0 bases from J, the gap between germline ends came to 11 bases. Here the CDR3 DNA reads TGTGCCAGCAGTCCTGACACCGATAGCAATCAGCCCCAGCATTTT. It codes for CASSPDTDSNQPQHF.

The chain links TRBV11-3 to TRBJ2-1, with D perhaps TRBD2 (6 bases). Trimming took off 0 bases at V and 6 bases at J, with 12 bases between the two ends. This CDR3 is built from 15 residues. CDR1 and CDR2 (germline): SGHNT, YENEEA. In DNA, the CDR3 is TGTGCCAGCAGCTTAGAAGGTCTCGGGGGCAATGAGCAGTTCTTC. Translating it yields CASSLEGLGGNEQFF.

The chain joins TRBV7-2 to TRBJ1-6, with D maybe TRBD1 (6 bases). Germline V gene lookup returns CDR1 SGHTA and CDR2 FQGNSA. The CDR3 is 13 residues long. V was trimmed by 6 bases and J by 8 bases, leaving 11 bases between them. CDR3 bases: TGTGCCAGCAGACCTCCAGGGGATTCACCCCTCCACTTT. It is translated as CASRPPGDSPLHF.

CDR3 sequence (DNA): TGTGCCAGTAGTGACACAGGGGGACCATTGCCATTGCGCTATGGCTACACCTTC. Translation: CASSDTGGPLPLRYGYTF. This chain uses TRBV19 with TRBJ1-2; TRBD1 matches 8 bases. CDR1 is LNHDA, CDR2 SQIVND, per germline (reference sequence). The CDR3 has 18 amino acids. With V trimmed by 5 bases and J by 4 bases, 18 bases remained unmatched.

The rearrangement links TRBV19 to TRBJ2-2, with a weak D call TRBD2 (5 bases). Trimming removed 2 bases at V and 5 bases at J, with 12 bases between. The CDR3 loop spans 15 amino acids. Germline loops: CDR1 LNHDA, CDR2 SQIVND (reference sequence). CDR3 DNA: TGTGCCAGTAGTATATGGACTCTTGGGACCGGGGAGCTGTTTTTT. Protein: CASSIWTLGTGELFF.

The CDR3 DNA reads as TGTGCCAGCAGCCTCGGCGTCTCTGGAAACACCATATATTTT. Amino acid sequence: CASSLGVSGNTIYF. The chain carries TRBV5-6 and TRBJ1-3, with no clear D. With 4 bases removed from V and 0 bases from J, the gap between germline ends came to 8 bases. The CDR3 sequence is 14 residues long. Looked up from germline, CDR1 is SGHDT and CDR2 is YYEEEE.

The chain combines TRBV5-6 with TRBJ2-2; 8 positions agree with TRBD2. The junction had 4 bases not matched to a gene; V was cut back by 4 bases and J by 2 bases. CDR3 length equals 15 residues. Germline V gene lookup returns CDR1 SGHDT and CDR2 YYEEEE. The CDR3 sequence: CASSRRGVNTGELFF. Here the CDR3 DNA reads TGTGCCAGCAGCCGGCGGGGGGTTAACACCGGGGAGCTGTTTTTT.

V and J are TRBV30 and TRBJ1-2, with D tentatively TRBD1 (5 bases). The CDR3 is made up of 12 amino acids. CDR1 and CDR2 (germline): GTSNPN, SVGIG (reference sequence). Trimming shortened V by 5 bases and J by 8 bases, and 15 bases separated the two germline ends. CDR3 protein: CAWQSGTWGYTF. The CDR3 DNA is TGTGCCTGGCAGTCCGGGACTTGGGGCTACACCTTC.

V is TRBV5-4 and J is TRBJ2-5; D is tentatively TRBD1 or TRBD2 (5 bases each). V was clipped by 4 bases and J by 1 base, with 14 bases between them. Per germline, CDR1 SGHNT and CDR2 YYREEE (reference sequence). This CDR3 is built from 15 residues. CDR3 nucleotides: TGTGCCAGCAGCCGGGACCTAAGCCCCCAAGAGACCCAGTACTTC. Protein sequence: CASSRDLSPQETQYF.

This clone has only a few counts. The CDR3 sequence: CAWSRDGYEAFF. The CDR3 nucleotides read TGTGCCTGGTCCCGGGACGGTTATGAAGCTTTCTTT. The chain combines TRBV30 with TRBJ1-1; perhaps TRBD1 as D (5 bases). Germline assignment: CDR1 GTSNPN and CDR2 SVGIG (reference sequence). The CDR3 is 12 amino acids. V lost 5 bases and J 7 bases, leaving 14 bases between the germline ends.

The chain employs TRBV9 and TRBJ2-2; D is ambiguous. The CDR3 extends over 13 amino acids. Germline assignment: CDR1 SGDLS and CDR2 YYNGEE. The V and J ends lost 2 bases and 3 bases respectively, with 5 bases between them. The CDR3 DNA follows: TGTGCCAGCAGCGTTTTATACACCGGGGAGCTGTTTTTT. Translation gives CASSVLYTGELFF.

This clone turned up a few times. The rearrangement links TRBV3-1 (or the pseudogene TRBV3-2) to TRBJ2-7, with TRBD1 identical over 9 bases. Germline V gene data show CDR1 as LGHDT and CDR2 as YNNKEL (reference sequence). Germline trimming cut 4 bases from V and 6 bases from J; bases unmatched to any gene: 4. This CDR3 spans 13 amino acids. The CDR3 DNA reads TGTGCCAGCAGCCCACAGGGGGCGCCCGAGCAGTACTTC. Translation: CASSPQGAPEQYF.

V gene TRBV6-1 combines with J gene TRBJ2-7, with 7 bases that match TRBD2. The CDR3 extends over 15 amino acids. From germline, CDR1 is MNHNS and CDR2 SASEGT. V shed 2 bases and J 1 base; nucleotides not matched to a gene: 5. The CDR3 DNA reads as TGTGCCAGCAGTGAATATGGCGGGAGATCCTACGAGCAGTACTTC. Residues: CASSEYGGRSYEQYF.

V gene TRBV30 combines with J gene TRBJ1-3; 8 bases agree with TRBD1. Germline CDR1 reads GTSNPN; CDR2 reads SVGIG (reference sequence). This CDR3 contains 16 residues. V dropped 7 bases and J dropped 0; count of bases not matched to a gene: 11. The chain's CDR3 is CAFLGTGRHSGNTIYF. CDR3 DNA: TGTGCCTTTTTGGGGACAGGCCGTCACTCTGGAAACACCATATATTTT.

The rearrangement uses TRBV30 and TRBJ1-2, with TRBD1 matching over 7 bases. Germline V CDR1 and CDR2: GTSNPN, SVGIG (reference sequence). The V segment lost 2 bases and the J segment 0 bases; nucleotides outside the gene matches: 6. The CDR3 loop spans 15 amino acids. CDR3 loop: CAWSRGPEANYGYTF. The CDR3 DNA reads TGTGCCTGGAGTAGGGGGCCCGAGGCTAACTATGGCTACACCTTC.

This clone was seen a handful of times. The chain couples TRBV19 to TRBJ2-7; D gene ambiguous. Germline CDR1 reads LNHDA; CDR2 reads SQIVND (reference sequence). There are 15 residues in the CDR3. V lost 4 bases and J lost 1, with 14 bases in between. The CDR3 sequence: CASSSDPGISYEQYF. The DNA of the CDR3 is TGTGCCAGTAGTAGCGACCCTGGGATTTCCTACGAGCAGTACTTC.

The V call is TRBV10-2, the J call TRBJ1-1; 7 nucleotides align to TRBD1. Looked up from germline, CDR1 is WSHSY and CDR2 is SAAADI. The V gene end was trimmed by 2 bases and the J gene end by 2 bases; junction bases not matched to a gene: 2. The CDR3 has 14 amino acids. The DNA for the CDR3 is TGCGCCAGCAGTGAGACAGGGGCCAACACTGAAGCTTTCTTT. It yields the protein CASSETGANTEAFF.